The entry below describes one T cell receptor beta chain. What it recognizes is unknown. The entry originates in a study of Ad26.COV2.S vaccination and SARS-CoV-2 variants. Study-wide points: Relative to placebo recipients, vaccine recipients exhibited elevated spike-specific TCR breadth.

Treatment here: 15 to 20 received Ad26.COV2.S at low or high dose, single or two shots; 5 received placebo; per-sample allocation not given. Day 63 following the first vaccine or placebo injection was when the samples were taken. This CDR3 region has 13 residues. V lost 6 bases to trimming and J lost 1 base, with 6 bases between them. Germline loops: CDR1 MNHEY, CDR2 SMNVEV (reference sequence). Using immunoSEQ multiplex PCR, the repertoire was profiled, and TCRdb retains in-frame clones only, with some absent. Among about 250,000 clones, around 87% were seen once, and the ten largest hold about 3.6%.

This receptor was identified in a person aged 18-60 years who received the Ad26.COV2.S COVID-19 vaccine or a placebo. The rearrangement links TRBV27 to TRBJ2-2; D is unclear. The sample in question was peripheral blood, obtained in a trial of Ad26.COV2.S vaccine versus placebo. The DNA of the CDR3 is TGTGCCAGCAGCTACGGGAACACCGGGGAGCTGTTTTTT. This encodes CASSYGNTGELFF.